A selection of T cell receptor beta chains follows, all from one sample in a study of T cell responses to AZD1222 COVID-19 vaccine. Method: immunoSEQ multiplex PCR; TCRdb's copy keeps in-frame clones and lacks some. The sample lists roughly 100,000 clones; roughly 90% were seen once. The input for sequencing was peripheral blood, taken on day 0 of AZD1222 vaccination. Receptors were obtained from an adult in good health. The CDR3 runs from the conserved cysteine through the conserved F or W. The D gene is left open where the match is weak. Rows may omit the clone size; those that give it use once, few, many or a size class.

j_gene	abundance	v_gene	d_gene	CDR3aa	CDR3nt
TRBJ1-1	.	TRBV6-5	TRBD1	CARWAGQGNTEAFF	TGTGCCAGGTGGGCCGGACAGGGGAACACTGAAGCTTTCTTT
TRBJ1-5	few	TRBV12-5	.	CASGFVDQPQHF	TGTGCTAGTGGTTTTGTAGATCAGCCCCAGCATTTT
TRBJ2-7	.	TRBV19	TRBD2	CASSIGLAEQYF	TGTGCCAGTAGTATTGGACTAGCGGAGCAGTACTTC
TRBJ2-2	once	TRBV25-1	.	CASSATTTGELFF	TGTGCCAGCAGTGCGACGACCACCGGGGAGCTGTTTTTT
TRBJ2-2	.	TRBV19	.	CASSIVLIGRINTGELFF	TGTGCCAGTAGTATAGTTTTAATCGGCCGGATTAACACCGGGGAGCTGTTTTTT
TRBJ1-1	once	TRBV5-4	.	CASSLGPEAFF	TGTGCCAGCAGCTTGGGGCCTGAAGCTTTCTTT
TRBJ1-2	.	TRBV7-9	.	CASSWNLNGYTF	TGTGCCAGCAGCTGGAACCTCAATGGCTACACCTTC
TRBJ1-2	.	TRBV7-2	.	CASSFGELGGYTF	TGTGCCAGCAGCTTTGGGGAATTGGGTGGCTACACCTTC
TRBJ1-1	.	TRBV3-1/TRBV3-2	TRBD1	CASSQTGGGRAFF	TGTGCCAGCAGCCAGACAGGGGGCGGAAGAGCTTTCTTT
TRBJ2-1	.	TRBV11-3	TRBD2	CASSRGLAGGQFF	TGTGCCAGCAGCAGAGGACTAGCGGGGGGGCAGTTCTTC
TRBJ1-1	.	TRBV28	.	CASTGGNTEAFF	TGTGCCAGCACTGGGGGAAACACTGAAGCTTTCTTT
TRBJ1-2	.	TRBV2	.	CASNTGRGLTEVHGYTF	TGTGCCAGCAATACAGGGAGAGGGTTGACGGAAGTGCATGGCTACACCTTC
TRBJ1-5	.	TRBV28	.	CASSLILVSQPQHF	TGTGCCAGCAGTTTAATTTTGGTCAGCCAGCCCCAGCATTTT
TRBJ2-2	.	TRBV7-9	.	CASSLSWGASNTGELFF	TGTGCCAGCAGCTTAAGCTGGGGGGCTTCGAACACCGGGGAGCTGTTTTTT
TRBJ1-1	.	TRBV6-5	.	CASRLRQVGTEAFF	TGTGCCAGCAGACTACGACAGGTTGGCACTGAAGCTTTCTTT
TRBJ2-7	.	TRBV24-1	TRBD1	CATSDSPDRGYEQYF	TGTGCCACCAGTGATTCTCCGGACAGGGGATACGAGCAGTACTTC
TRBJ2-1	.	TRBV2	.	CASQLGGSGNEQFF	TGTGCCAGCCAACTCGGAGGTTCTGGGAATGAGCAGTTCTTC
TRBJ2-3	.	TRBV19	.	CASSMRGGVDTQYF	TGTGCCAGTAGTATGAGGGGTGGGGTGGATACGCAGTATTTT
TRBJ1-1	.	TRBV4-1	.	CASSQDPGLNTEAFF	TGCGCCAGCAGCCAAGATCCGGGTTTGAACACTGAAGCTTTCTTT
TRBJ2-1	once	TRBV5-1	TRBD2	CASSWTSGGPVNEQFF	TGCGCCAGCAGCTGGACTAGCGGGGGCCCGGTCAATGAGCAGTTCTTC
TRBJ1-6	.	TRBV2	TRBD1	CASSSGTGDSPLHF	TGTGCCAGCAGTTCCGGGACAGGGGACTCACCCCTCCACTTT
TRBJ1-2	.	TRBV3-1/TRBV3-2	.	CASSQASWQLYYGYTF	TGTGCCAGCAGCCAAGCGAGCTGGCAGCTTTATTATGGCTACACCTTC
TRBJ2-5	.	TRBV7-9	.	CASSPPGGRQETQYF	TGTGCCAGCAGCCCTCCCGGGGGTCGACAAGAGACCCAGTACTTC
TRBJ2-3	.	TRBV5-1	TRBD1	CASSSIQGGTDTQYF	TGCGCCAGCAGCTCGATACAGGGGGGAACAGATACGCAGTATTTT
TRBJ1-6	.	TRBV19	.	CASSTPGARYNSPLHF	TGTGCCAGTAGTACCCCGGGGGCGAGGTATAATTCACCCCTCCACTTT
TRBJ2-1	.	TRBV12-3/TRBV12-4	.	CASSPQVFDEQFF	TGTGCCAGCAGTCCACAGGTATTTGATGAGCAGTTCTTC
TRBJ1-2	once	TRBV27	TRBD1	CASSYSPGTGARYGYTF	TGTGCCAGCAGTTATTCACCCGGGACAGGGGCGCGCTATGGCTACACCTTC
TRBJ2-4	few	TRBV7-2	.	CASSYGREGKNIQYF	TGTGCCAGCAGCTACGGGAGAGAGGGCAAAAACATTCAGTACTTC
TRBJ2-3	.	TRBV3-1/TRBV3-2	.	CASGNTDTQYF	TGTGCCAGCGGAAACACAGATACGCAGTATTTT
TRBJ1-5	.	TRBV5-1	.	CASSLSDRTNQPQHF	TGCGCCAGCAGCTTGAGCGACAGGACCAATCAGCCCCAGCATTTT
TRBJ2-7	.	TRBV3-1/TRBV3-2	.	CASSQRVEQYF	TGTGCCAGCAGCCAACGGGTCGAGCAGTACTTC
TRBJ2-3	.	TRBV4-2	.	CASSQVDGVRTDTQYF	TGTGCCAGCAGCCAAGTTGACGGGGTCCGCACAGATACGCAGTATTTT
TRBJ2-3	.	TRBV6-1	TRBD2	CASSEVSGALTDTQYF	TGTGCCAGCAGTGAGGTTAGCGGGGCCCTCACAGATACGCAGTATTTT
TRBJ1-6	.	TRBV28	.	CASITAGRKGSPLHF	TGTGCCAGCATCACCGCCGGGAGGAAAGGCTCACCCCTCCACTTT
TRBJ2-3	.	TRBV7-3	TRBD2	CASSHGTNLDTQYF	TGTGCCAGCAGCCACGGGACTAATCTAGATACGCAGTATTTT
TRBJ2-1	.	TRBV29-1	.	CSVDRGNEQFF	TGCAGCGTTGATCGGGGGAATGAGCAGTTCTTC
TRBJ1-5	.	TRBV19	TRBD1	CASTPGQGGNQPQHF	TGTGCCAGTACCCCTGGACAGGGCGGCAATCAGCCCCAGCATTTT
TRBJ2-2	.	TRBV6-5	TRBD2	CASWTSGGTGELFF	TGTGCCAGCTGGACTAGCGGGGGGACCGGGGAGCTGTTTTTT
TRBJ1-1	.	TRBV27	TRBD1	CASSQSPDREITENTEAFF	TGTGCCAGCAGTCAGTCGCCAGACAGGGAGATTACGGAGAACACTGAAGCTTTCTTT
TRBJ2-5	.	TRBV19	.	CASSRSGGAGQETQYF	TGTGCCAGTAGTCGTTCTGGCGGGGCCGGTCAAGAGACCCAGTACTTC
TRBJ1-3	.	TRBV10-2	.	CASSDLSRPSGNTIYF	TGCGCCAGCAGTGATCTATCCCGGCCTTCTGGAAACACCATATATTTT
TRBJ2-1	.	TRBV7-8	TRBD1	CASRQNRGSYNEQFF	TGTGCCAGCAGACAGAACAGGGGATCCTACAATGAGCAGTTCTTC
TRBJ1-2	many	TRBV28	TRBD1	CASSTRGQGNRGYTF	TGTGCCAGCAGTACAAGAGGACAGGGTAATCGGGGCTACACCTTC
TRBJ1-5	.	TRBV4-1	TRBD1	CASSHVGQGHQPQHF	TGCGCCAGCAGCCACGTGGGACAGGGGCATCAGCCCCAGCATTTT
TRBJ2-1	.	TRBV19	TRBD2	CASSIAAGGGYNEQFF	TGTGCCAGTAGTATAGCTGCGGGAGGAGGGTACAATGAGCAGTTCTTC
TRBJ1-1	.	TRBV5-1	.	CASSFGPGVTEAFF	TGCGCCAGCAGCTTTGGCCCGGGGGTCACTGAAGCTTTCTTT
TRBJ2-3	.	TRBV9	TRBD1	CASSGTGATADTQYF	TGTGCCAGCAGCGGGACAGGTGCGACTGCAGATACGCAGTATTTT
TRBJ2-1	.	TRBV28	TRBD2	CATLSGSFYNEQFF	TGTGCCACCCTTAGCGGGAGCTTTTACAATGAGCAGTTCTTC
TRBJ2-3	.	TRBV9	TRBD2	CASSVTSGGADTQYF	TGTGCCAGCAGCGTCACTAGCGGGGGGGCAGATACGCAGTATTTT
TRBJ2-5	.	TRBV10-3	.	CAISESLGITQETQYF	TGTGCCATCAGTGAGTCGCTGGGAATTACCCAAGAGACCCAGTACTTC
TRBJ2-4	.	TRBV4-2	.	CASSQGGQQRLNIQYF	TGTGCCAGCAGCCAAGGAGGACAGCAGAGACTAAACATTCAGTACTTC
TRBJ2-5	.	TRBV5-4	.	CASSLVGTPETQYF	TGTGCCAGCAGCTTGGTGGGGACCCCAGAGACCCAGTACTTC
TRBJ2-7	.	TRBV5-6	.	CASSRGTAYEQYF	TGTGCCAGCAGCCGCGGGACTGCCTACGAGCAGTACTTC
TRBJ2-7	.	TRBV27	.	CASSPLQGSYEQYF	TGTGCCAGCAGTCCGCTCCAGGGATCCTACGAGCAGTACTTC
TRBJ1-1	.	TRBV6-1	.	CASSEGGAPTEAFF	TGTGCCAGCAGTGAAGGAGGGGCCCCCACTGAAGCTTTCTTT
TRBJ2-1	.	TRBV29-1	.	CSVEDVRDEQFF	TGCAGCGTTGAAGACGTTAGGGATGAGCAGTTCTTC
TRBJ2-4	.	TRBV11-2	.	CASSPRSAGMRENIQYF	TGTGCCAGCAGCCCTAGGTCGGCAGGGATGAGGGAAAACATTCAGTACTTC
TRBJ1-1	.	TRBV18	TRBD1	CASSPGQGGLGRHTEAFF	TGTGCCAGCTCACCGGGACAGGGAGGACTAGGACGCCACACTGAAGCTTTCTTT